Below are 27 T cell receptor beta chains sequenced from a single sample in a study of T cell responses to AZD1222 COVID-19 vaccine. Produced via immunoSEQ multiplex PCR; TCRdb's table is partial and in-frame only. The sample records 120,000 to 150,000 clones, about 92% being singletons. This sample comprised peripheral blood, obtained on day 0 of AZD1222 vaccination. These receptor sequences come from an adult in good health.

V and J are TRBV3-1 (or the pseudogene TRBV3-2) and TRBJ2-7, with TRBD1 matching 8 bases. CDR3 size: 13 residues. Losses at the gene ends were 3 bases for V and 6 bases for J; bases not matched to a gene: 4. Germline V CDR1 and CDR2: LGHDT, YNNKEL (reference sequence). The CDR3 DNA reads TGTGCCAGCAGCCACGGACAGGGAGCCGAGCAGTACTTC. Its translation is CASSHGQGAEQYF.

V and J are TRBV3-1 (or the pseudogene TRBV3-2) and TRBJ2-5; TRBD2 agrees at 7 bases. The CDR3 has 16 amino acids. V gave up 2 bases and J gave up 5 bases; unmatched junction bases: 11. Germline V lookup: CDR1 LGHDT, CDR2 YNNKEL (reference sequence). This CDR3 reads CASSQSFAGEGETQYF. CDR3 DNA sequence: TGTGCCAGCAGCCAATCATTCGCGGGAGAGGGGGAGACCCAGTACTTC.

The chain links TRBV7-6 to TRBJ2-1; TRBD2 agrees at 13 bases. This CDR3 region has 15 residues. Per the germline V gene, CDR1 is SGHVS and CDR2 is FNYEAQ. J was trimmed by 7 bases and V by 1 base; bases with no gene match: 1. CDR3 coding DNA: TGTGCCAGCAGCTTAGAACTAGCGGGAGGGAATGAGCAGTTCTTC. It yields the protein CASSLELAGGNEQFF.

The chain has TRBV7-9 and TRBJ1-2; TRBD1 matches 9 bases. Per the germline V gene, CDR1 is SEHNR and CDR2 is FQNEAQ (reference sequence). Trimming took 5 bases from V and 5 from J; bases not matched to a gene: 9. The CDR3 is 15 amino acids. The CDR3, as DNA: TGTGCCAGCAGCCAAAGAGCAGGGACAGGGTATGGCTACACCTTC. Translating it yields CASSQRAGTGYGYTF.

The genes are TRBV18 and TRBJ1-5, with D tentatively TRBD1 (5 bases). CDR1 is KGHSH and CDR2 is LQKENI in the germline V gene. The CDR3 runs 13 residues. Trimming pared 6 bases from V and 5 bases from J, leaving 11 bases between. CDR3 amino acids: CASSGTDDQPQHF. The CDR3 DNA sequence: TGTGCCAGCTCCGGGACTGATGATCAGCCCCAGCATTTT.

This clone was observed once. This chain links TRBV27 with TRBJ1-2; TRBD1 matches at 7 bases. Looked up from germline, CDR1 is MNHEY and CDR2 is SMNVEV (reference sequence). There are 14 residues in the CDR3. V dropped 5 bases and J dropped 8; count of bases not matched to a gene: 11. Written as DNA, the CDR3 is TGTGCCAGCAGTCTAGTGGGACAGCCGCGGGGCTACACCTTC. Protein sequence: CASSLVGQPRGYTF.

The CDR3, as DNA: TGTGCCAGCAGCCCCGGGGGCCGAGGCAATCAGCCCCAGCATTTT. As protein: CASSPGGRGNQPQHF. The chain combines TRBV7-9 with TRBJ1-5; D is perhaps TRBD1 (6 bases). The ends were cut back, 5 bases at V and 2 bases at J, with 13 bases in the middle. The CDR3 loop spans 15 amino acids. CDR1 is SEHNR and CDR2 is FQNEAQ in the germline V gene (reference sequence). The whole variable domain, filled in from reference TRBV7-9 and TRBJ1-5, reads DTGVSQNPRHKITKRGQNVTFRCDPISEHNRLYWYRQTLGQGPEFLTYFQNEAQLEKSRLLSDRFSAERPKGSFSTLEIQRTEQGDSAMYLCASSPGGRGNQPQHFGDGTRLSIL.

The chain joins TRBV7-9 to TRBJ1-5; D gene unclear. CDR3 length equals 14 residues. Germline V gives CDR1 SEHNR, CDR2 FQNEAQ (reference sequence). The V and J ends lost 4 bases and 0 bases respectively, with 7 bases between them. CDR3 DNA sequence: TGTGCCAGCAGCTCGGTCCTTAGCAATCAGCCCCAGCATTTT. As protein: CASSSVLSNQPQHF.

The J gene is TRBJ2-7, the V gene TRBV6-5; TRBD2 aligns across 10 bases. Germline loops: CDR1 MNHEY, CDR2 SVGAGI. J was trimmed by 2 bases and V by 6 bases; bases with no gene match: 7. CDR3 length: 15 amino acids. The CDR3 spells CASRLTSGMTYEQYF. CDR3 sequence (DNA): TGTGCCAGCAGACTAACTAGCGGGATGACCTACGAGCAGTACTTC.

The chain has TRBV7-2 and TRBJ1-1; D perhaps matches TRBD1 (5 bases). There are 12 residues in the CDR3. The germline gives CDR1 SGHTA, CDR2 FQGNSA. Trimming cost V 1 base and J 9 bases, with 9 bases left between them. The CDR3 reads CASSLEGRKAFF. CDR3 DNA sequence: TGTGCCAGCAGCTTAGAGGGACGAAAAGCTTTCTTT.

The chain employs TRBV2 and TRBJ2-7; the match to TRBD1 covers 8 bases. CDR1 is SNHLY, CDR2 FYNNEI, per germline. The CDR3 covers 14 residues. The ends lost 4 bases at V and 4 bases at J; junction bases unmatched: 6. CDR3 in amino acids: CASSVLDRVYEQYF. CDR3 bases: TGTGCCAGCAGTGTTCTGGACAGGGTGTACGAGCAGTACTTC.

CDR3 sequence (DNA): TGCGCCAGCAGCCAAGATTGGGGGCGGAGGGCGAACGAGCAGTACTTC. This encodes CASSQDWGRRANEQYF. The chain employs TRBV4-1 and TRBJ2-7; either TRBD1 or TRBD2 may fit D (6 bases each). The CDR3 is made up of 16 amino acids. The V end lost 0 bases, the J end lost 5 bases, and 17 bases lay between the germline ends. Germline V gives CDR1 MGHRA, CDR2 YSYEKL.

The chain is built from TRBV7-2 and TRBJ2-5; D possibly corresponds to TRBD2 (6 bases). The V gene lost 5 bases and the J gene lost 2 bases, with 9 bases spanning the gap. The CDR3 contains 13 residues. CDR1 SGHTA and CDR2 FQGNSA come from the germline V gene. CDR3 protein: CASSMSGQETQYF. The CDR3 bases are TGTGCCAGCAGCATGAGCGGGCAAGAGACCCAGTACTTC.

In its sample, this clone was seen once. The V call is TRBV19, the J call TRBJ1-5; D unresolved. Germline V CDR1 and CDR2: LNHDA, SQIVND (reference sequence). The V end was cut by 2 bases, the J end by 2 bases, with 7 bases between. The CDR3 extends over 14 amino acids. The CDR3 DNA reads TGTGCCAGTAGTATACGGAGTGGCAATCAGCCCCAGCATTTT. This codes for CASSIRSGNQPQHF.

This clone has more than one count but fewer than ten. The V call is TRBV15, the J call TRBJ1-4; 7 nucleotides align to TRBD1. This CDR3 comprises 14 residues. The germline gives CDR1 LNHNV, CDR2 YYDKDF (reference sequence). V dropped 3 bases and J dropped 7; count of bases not matched to a gene: 5. The CDR3 bases are TGTGCCACCAGCAGGGGAGGGGGCGGTGAAAAACTGTTTTTT. Its protein is CATSRGGGGEKLFF.

V usage is TRBV7-9 and J usage is TRBJ2-5, with no clear D. Germline-derived CDR1 and CDR2 are SEHNR and FQNEAQ (reference sequence). V lost 4 bases and J lost 5, with 14 bases in between. CDR3 length: 14 amino acids. The CDR3 region is CASSSGESGETQYF. DNA for the CDR3: TGTGCCAGCAGCTCCGGAGAGTCGGGTGAGACCCAGTACTTC.

The gene calls are TRBV7-9 and TRBJ1-3; D remains unclear. Germline assignment: CDR1 SEHNR and CDR2 FQNEAQ (reference sequence). V was clipped by 5 bases and J by 4 bases, with 15 bases between them. The CDR3 extends over 15 amino acids. In DNA form, the CDR3 reads TGTGCCAGCAGCCCCCCGACGGCAAGCGGAAACACCATATATTTT. This codes for CASSPPTASGNTIYF.

This rearrangement joins TRBV6-5 to TRBJ1-1, with D unclear. CDR3 size: 13 residues. Germline CDR1 MNHEY, CDR2 SVGAGI. Trimming left V 4 bases short and J 1 base short, with 7 bases between. CDR3 coding DNA: TGTGCCAGCAGTTTAAGGAGGAACACTGAAGCTTTCTTT. Its protein is CASSLRRNTEAFF.

The chain employs TRBV30 and TRBJ1-2; 11 bases fit TRBD1. Germline CDR1 reads GTSNPN; CDR2 reads SVGIG (reference sequence). The V gene end was trimmed by 3 bases and the J gene end by 4 bases; junction bases not matched to a gene: 4. CDR3 length equals 14 residues. CDR3 in DNA: TGTGCCTGGAGAAGGACAGGGGGCAGCTATGGCTACACCTTC. Its translation is CAWRRTGGSYGYTF.

As DNA, the CDR3 is TGCAGTGCTAGTGTATCGGGGGGGGAGCAGTACTTC. It translates to CSASVSGGEQYF. J is TRBJ2-7 and V is TRBV20-1, with TRBD2 matching 8 bases. This CDR3 comprises 12 residues. Germline trimming cut 3 bases from V and 7 bases from J; bases unmatched to any gene: 5. CDR1 is DFQATT and CDR2 is SNEGSKA in the germline V gene (reference sequence).

The chain has TRBV9 and TRBJ2-3; a possible D gene is TRBD2 (5 bases). Germline loops: CDR1 SGDLS, CDR2 YYNGEE. Trimming shortened V by 4 bases and J by 3 bases, and 15 bases separated the two germline ends. The CDR3 length is 15 residues. The CDR3 nucleotides read TGTGCCAGCAGCCCTCTAGGGAGTGGTACAGATACGCAGTATTTT. Its protein is CASSPLGSGTDTQYF.

This clone was seen a single time. The genes are TRBV28 and TRBJ1-2; perhaps TRBD1 as D (6 bases). V dropped 1 base and J dropped 4 bases, with 13 bases sitting between them. From germline, CDR1 is MDHEN and CDR2 SYDVKM. The CDR3 loop spans 15 amino acids. DNA of the CDR3: TGTGCCAGCAGTTTATCGGACAGACCTTTCTATGGCTACACCTTC. This codes for CASSLSDRPFYGYTF.

V and J are TRBV5-4 and TRBJ1-1; TRBD1 agrees at 7 bases. The trim removed 0 bases at V and 3 bases at J, leaving 8 bases unmatched. Germline-derived CDR1 and CDR2 are SGHNT and YYREEE (reference sequence). This CDR3 spans 16 amino acids. CDR3 bases: TGTGCCAGCAGCTTGGCCATGACAGGGACAGACACTGAAGCTTTCTTT. Its protein product is CASSLAMTGTDTEAFF.

V is TRBV7-8 and J is TRBJ2-7, with 11 bases aligning to TRBD1. CDR3 size: 15 residues. Germline trimming cut 4 bases from V and 6 bases from J; bases unmatched to any gene: 8. Germline V CDR1 and CDR2: SGHVS, FQNEAQ. CDR3 DNA sequence: TGTGCCAGCAGCTCCCGGGGGACAGGGGGGTTCGAGCAGTACTTC. Translation gives CASSSRGTGGFEQYF.

The chain carries TRBV9 and TRBJ1-1; D gene uncertain. The CDR3 has 15 residues. V was cut by 4 bases and J by 3 bases, with 16 bases left in between. Germline V gene data show CDR1 as SGDLS and CDR2 as YYNGEE. The CDR3 DNA reads as TGTGCCAGCAGCAAGGACGACAAGGGTTACACTGAAGCTTTCTTT. It codes for CASSKDDKGYTEAFF. The entire variable domain, with the rest obtained from reference TRBV9 and TRBJ1-1, is as follows: DSGVTQTPKHLITATGQRVTLRCSPRSGDLSVYWYQQSLDQGLQFLIQYYNGEERAKGNILERFSAQQFPDLHSELNLSSLELGDSALYFCASSKDDKGYTEAFFGQGTRLTVV.

The chain is built from TRBV28 and TRBJ1-1; 8 nucleotides line up with TRBD1. The CDR3 covers 13 residues. V lost 5 bases to trimming and J lost 6 bases; unmatched junction nucleotides: 5. In germline, CDR1 is MDHEN, CDR2 SYDVKM. CDR3 sequence: CASSLTGGAEAFF. The CDR3 DNA reads as TGTGCCAGCAGTCTTACAGGGGGAGCTGAAGCTTTCTTT.

V gene TRBV5-8 combines with J gene TRBJ1-3; D is ambiguous. Germline V gives CDR1 SGHTS, CDR2 YDEGEE. This CDR3 is 19 amino acids long. Trimming stripped 4 bases from V and 3 bases from J, with 26 bases between. DNA for the CDR3: TGTGCCAGCAGCCACGCGTACCAGCATCTCCCACTTTTTGGAAACACCATATATTTT. Translation: CASSHAYQHLPLFGNTIYF.